This T cell receptor (beta chain) appears in the sequencing data of a study of OX40 agonist ivuxolimab in advanced cancers. Study at large: At 0.01 to 10 mg/kg, ivuxolimab was administered intravenously to patients every 2 weeks.

The CDR3 sequence is 14 residues long. V was cut by 4 bases and J by 2 bases, with 13 bases left in between. Looked up from germline, CDR1 is SGHRS and CDR2 is YFSETQ. The sample holds one count of this clone. Using immunoSEQ multiplex PCR, the repertoire was profiled, and TCRdb retains in-frame clones only, with some absent. This repertoire shows some 65,000 clones, around 90% found once; its top ten account for about 2.7%. The receptor was isolated from an adult with an advanced solid tumor such as melanoma, head and neck, liver or kidney cancer. This sample comprised CD4+ or CD8+ T cells sorted from blood, obtained in a trial of the OX40 agonist ivuxolimab. V and J are TRBV5-1 and TRBJ2-7; unclear D gene. CDR3 protein: CASSPSPPTYEQYF. CDR3 in DNA: TGCGCCAGCAGCCCCAGCCCACCGACCTACGAGCAGTACTTC.